The 31 T cell receptor beta chains listed next were all sequenced from one sample in a study of identical twins. Using its own MiXCR run on the 5' RACE reads, TCRdb lists one record per CDR3 protein. Of about 200,000 distinct CDR3 sequences listed, more than 9% are singletons. Sequencing input: memory T cells sorted from blood. These receptors were obtained from a man aged 50-60 years in good health.

This clonotype has just a few counts. The rearrangement uses TRBV7-9 and TRBJ2-7; tentatively, D is TRBD1 or TRBD2 (5 bases each). Germline CDR1 and CDR2: SEHNR and FQNEAQ (reference sequence). The V end was cut by 5 bases, the J end by 2 bases, with 10 bases between. The CDR3 is 13 amino acids. The CDR3 DNA is TGTGCCAGCAGCGGGGACGGAACCTACGAGCAGTACTTC. Translating it yields CASSGDGTYEQYF.

Many counts were recorded for this clonotype. The rearrangement joins TRBV20-1 to TRBJ2-7; no firm D call. V dropped 6 bases and J dropped 3 bases, with 12 bases sitting between them. The CDR3 loop spans 12 amino acids. Germline loops: CDR1 DFQATT, CDR2 SNEGSKA (reference sequence). CDR3 residues: CSAQFKNYEQYF. CDR3 nucleotide sequence: TGCAGTGCCCAATTCAAGAACTACGAGCAGTACTTC.

In this sample, this clonotype turned up many times. The chain joins TRBV5-1 to TRBJ1-6; D is unresolved. V lost 0 bases to trimming and J lost 0 bases, with 10 bases between them. The CDR3 totals 17 residues. CDR1 is SGHRS and CDR2 is YFSETQ in the germline V gene. CDR3 coding DNA: TGCGCCAGCAGCTTGGATGGATCTGGCTCCTATAATTCACCCCTCCACTTT. Residues: CASSLDGSGSYNSPLHF.

This clonotype was recorded at least ten times. The junction departs from germline at one end; a sequencing error may be responsible. The chain recombines TRBV14 with TRBJ2-1; D assignment may be TRBD1 or TRBD2 (5 bases each). CDR1 and CDR2 (germline): SGHDN, FVKESK. CDR3 length: 12 residues. This CDR3 is CASSQEKGLGTF. CDR3 DNA: TGTGCCAGCAGCCAAGAGAAAGGACTTGGGACCTTC.

This clonotype came up many times. V is TRBV7-2 and J is TRBJ2-7; the match to TRBD1 covers 11 bases. This CDR3 comprises 15 residues. The germline V gene encodes CDR1 SGHTA and CDR2 FQGNSA. V was pared by 5 bases and J by 3 bases, with 6 bases of the junction left unmatched. The CDR3: CASSLWDRGYYEQYF. The DNA for the CDR3 is TGTGCCAGCAGCCTTTGGGACAGGGGGTACTACGAGCAGTACTTC.

In this sample, this clonotype turned up many times. V is TRBV3-1 and J is TRBJ2-2; TRBD1 aligns across 8 bases. Per germline, CDR1 LGHDT and CDR2 YNNKEL (reference sequence). V was clipped by 7 bases and J by 8 bases; unmatched bases: 6. The CDR3 totals 13 residues. CDR3 nucleotide sequence: TGTGCCAGCAAAGGACAGGGTGTTGGGGAGCTGTTTTTT. Protein sequence: CASKGQGVGELFF.

This clonotype was seen a few times. The chain is built from TRBV5-1 and TRBJ2-3; 9 nucleotides align to TRBD2. The CDR3 loop spans 15 amino acids. Trimming at V came to 0 bases and at J to 5 bases, leaving 4 bases not matched to a gene. Per germline, CDR1 SGHRS and CDR2 YFSETQ. The CDR3 spells CASSLGSGSQDTQYF. The DNA for the CDR3 is TGCGCCAGCAGCTTGGGTAGCGGGAGCCAAGATACGCAGTATTTT. Supplemented by reference TRBV5-1 and TRBJ2-3, the full variable domain reads KAGVTQTPRYLIKTRGQQVTLSCSPISGHRSVSWYQQTPGQGLQFLFEYFSETQRNKGNFPGRFSGRQFSNSRSEMNVSTLELGDSALYLCASSLGSGSQDTQYFGPGTRLTVL.

This clonotype was recorded at least ten times. The chain combines TRBV5-1 with TRBJ2-5, with D perhaps matching TRBD2 (6 bases). CDR3 length: 15 amino acids. Trimming pared 0 bases from V and 4 bases from J, leaving 13 bases between. Per germline, CDR1 SGHRS and CDR2 YFSETQ. The CDR3 coding sequence is TGCGCCAGCAGCTTGGCTAGGGACTCAAGAGAGACCCAGTACTTC. Translating gives CASSLARDSRETQYF.

This clonotype was counted at least ten times. The V and J genes are TRBV29-1 and TRBJ2-7; 9 bases map to TRBD1. CDR3 length: 17 residues. Germline V gives CDR1 SQVTM, CDR2 ANQGSEA. J was trimmed by 3 bases and V by 2 bases; bases with no gene match: 14. The CDR3 is CSVELMDRDRAIYEQYF. In nucleotides, the CDR3 is TGCAGCGTTGAACTCATGGACCGGGACAGGGCGATCTACGAGCAGTACTTC.

The chain links TRBV2 to TRBJ2-6; 11 bases match TRBD2. The CDR3 totals 21 residues. V was pared by 1 base and J by 5 bases, with 16 bases of the junction left unmatched. Germline loops: CDR1 SNHLY, CDR2 FYNNEI. CDR3 DNA: TGTGCCAGCAGTGAAGGGGGTTCGGTAGCGGGGGGGCCTGTCTGGGCCAACGTCCTGACTTTC. Its translation: CASSEGGSVAGGPVWANVLTF.

The sample holds a few counts of this clonotype. The chain uses TRBV12-3 or TRBV12-4 and TRBJ2-5; 7 bases align to TRBD2. The CDR3 is 14 amino acids. The trim removed 5 bases at V and 5 bases at J, leaving 8 bases unmatched. The CDR3 loop reads CASSLMGGLETQYF. The CDR3 DNA is TGTGCCAGCAGTCTTATGGGAGGGCTTGAGACCCAGTACTTC.

There are a few counts of this clonotype. V usage is TRBV6-5 and J usage is TRBJ2-5; 11 nucleotides match TRBD2. The length of the CDR3 is 17 residues. The trim removed 2 bases at V and 0 bases at J, leaving 5 bases unmatched. Germline CDR1 and CDR2: MNHEY and SVGAGI. CDR3 sequence: CASSYRRLAGNQETQYF. CDR3 DNA: TGTGCCAGCAGTTACCGAAGACTAGCGGGAAACCAAGAGACCCAGTACTTC.

In its sample, this clonotype was seen once. The chain carries TRBV12-3 or TRBV12-4 and TRBJ1-1; tentative D call: TRBD1 (6 bases). Trimming pared 7 bases from V and 7 bases from J, leaving 13 bases between. The CDR3 contains 12 residues. The CDR3 loop reads CASTHEGGEAFF. As DNA, the CDR3 is TGTGCCAGCACTCACGAGGGGGGTGAAGCTTTCTTT.

Ten or more counts support this clonotype. V gene TRBV19 combines with J gene TRBJ1-5, with D possibly matching TRBD1 (5 bases). The length of the CDR3 is 12 residues. V lost 8 bases to trimming and J lost 6 bases, with 11 bases between them. From germline, CDR1 is LNHDA and CDR2 SQIVND (reference sequence). In DNA form, the CDR3 reads TGTGCCAGTGGGGGGGTTGGTCAGCCCCAGCATTTT. Encoded protein: CASGGVGQPQHF.

This clonotype was seen at least ten times. The rearrangement uses TRBV5-6 and TRBJ2-2; a weak D match, TRBD1 (5 bases). The germline V gene encodes CDR1 SGHDT and CDR2 YYEEEE. V lost 1 base and J 10 bases, leaving 14 bases between the germline ends. The CDR3 loop spans 14 amino acids. The CDR3 region has the DNA TGTGCCAGCAGCTTGCTAAGGGGCGCGGAGGAGCTGTTTTTT. Its protein product is CASSLLRGAEELFF.

As to this clonotype: The junction departs from the called germline gene at one end, perhaps through a read error. This chain connects TRBV28 to TRBJ2-3; 8 nucleotides match TRBD1. The germline gives CDR1 MDHEN, CDR2 SYDVKM. This CDR3 region has 19 residues. The CDR3, as DNA: TGTGCCAGCAGCCCGCTGGCAGGGGGCGCCTTTTCTAGCACAGATACGCATTATTTT. Translation gives CASSPLAGGAFSSTDTHYF.

V usage is TRBV7-2 and J usage is TRBJ2-7; no firm D call. Per germline, CDR1 SGHTA and CDR2 FQGNSA. Deletions cut 7 bases from V and 1 base from J, with 17 bases between. CDR3 size: 15 residues. CDR3 amino acids: CASTPTHSLSYEQYF. The CDR3 DNA follows: TGTGCCAGCACCCCTACGCACAGTTTATCCTACGAGCAGTACTTC. Variable domain in full (rest from reference TRBV7-2 and TRBJ2-7): GAGVSQSPSNKVTEKGKDVELRCDPISGHTALYWYRQSLGQGLEFLIYFQGNSAPDKSGLPSDRFSAERTGGSVSTLTIQRTQQEDSAVYLCASTPTHSLSYEQYFGPGTRLTVT.

Only a few counts were recorded for this clonotype. This sequence joins TRBV18 and TRBJ1-6, with TRBD1 as a possible D gene (5 bases). The V gene lost 0 bases and the J gene lost 6 bases, with 9 bases spanning the gap. In germline, CDR1 is KGHSH, CDR2 LQKENI. CDR3 length equals 15 residues. The CDR3 loop is CASSPPGRVNSPLHF. CDR3 bases: TGTGCCAGCTCACCACCGGGACGCGTTAATTCACCCCTCCACTTT. Full variable domain (outside the CDR3, taken from reference TRBV18 and TRBJ1-6): NAGVMQNPRHLVRRRGQEARLRCSPMKGHSHVYWYRQLPEEGLKFMVYLQKENIIDESGMPKERFSAEFPKEGPSILRIQQVVRGDSAAYFCASSPPGRVNSPLHFGNGTRLTVT.

This clonotype was observed at least ten times. The rearrangement links TRBV9 to TRBJ1-6; D is undetermined. The CDR3 spans 14 residues. The germline CDR1 and CDR2 sequences are SGDLS and YYNGEE. Trimming removed 0 bases from V and 8 bases from J, with 9 bases in between. CDR3 DNA sequence: TGTGCCAGCAGCGTAGGGTCAGGCCATTCACCCCTCCACTTT. This encodes CASSVGSGHSPLHF.

This clonotype has at least ten counts. The chain uses TRBV11-1 and TRBJ2-1; 15 bases are a match to TRBD2. The CDR3 extends over 19 amino acids. Germline loops: CDR1 SGHAT, CDR2 FQDESV (reference sequence). The ends lost 2 bases at V and 0 bases at J; junction bases unmatched: 5. CDR3 in amino acids: CASSLSGLAGGISYNEQFF. CDR3 DNA sequence: TGTGCCAGCAGCTTATCGGGACTAGCGGGAGGAATCTCCTACAATGAGCAGTTCTTC.

This chain links TRBV18 with TRBJ1-1, with a possible D match to TRBD1 (5 bases). V was cut by 2 bases and J by 0 bases, with 16 bases left in between. The CDR3 has 17 residues. Germline CDR1 KGHSH, CDR2 LQKENI. The CDR3 protein is CASSPRTGSIMNTEAFF. Written as DNA, the CDR3 is TGTGCCAGCTCACCAAGAACAGGTTCCATCATGAACACTGAAGCTTTCTTT. The variable domain in full, completed from reference TRBV18 and TRBJ1-1, reads NAGVMQNPRHLVRRRGQEARLRCSPMKGHSHVYWYRQLPEEGLKFMVYLQKENIIDESGMPKERFSAEFPKEGPSILRIQQVVRGDSAAYFCASSPRTGSIMNTEAFFGQGTRLTVV.

V gene TRBV15 combines with J gene TRBJ2-1; D is perhaps TRBD1 or TRBD2 (7 bases each). V lost 7 bases and J lost 3, with 16 bases in between. The length of the CDR3 is 15 residues. Germline CDR1 reads LNHNV; CDR2 reads YYDKDF (reference sequence). The CDR3 reads CATNPGGAYYNEQFF. As DNA, the CDR3 is TGTGCCACCAACCCAGGGGGGGCATACTACAATGAGCAGTTCTTC. Together with reference TRBV15 and TRBJ2-1, the CDR3 gives the full variable domain: DAMVIQNPRYQVTQFGKPVTLSCSQTLNHNVMYWYQQKSSQAPKLLFHYYDKDFNNEADTPDNFQSRRPNTSFCFLDIRSPGLGDTAMYLCATNPGGAYYNEQFFGPGTRLTVL.

This sequence joins TRBV5-5 and TRBJ2-1, with D perhaps TRBD2 (6 bases). The CDR3 consists of 14 residues. V lost 4 bases and J lost 15, with 23 bases in between. Looked up from germline, CDR1 is SGHKS and CDR2 is YYEKEE (reference sequence). The chain's CDR3 is CASSLRRETPTRFF. CDR3 nucleotide sequence: TGTGCCAGCAGCCTCCGCCGGGAGACACCAACACGGTTCTTC.

This clonotype was observed a handful of times. This chain links TRBV4-2 with TRBJ2-5, with no clear D. The CDR3 totals 13 residues. Germline V gene sequence: CDR1 LGHNA, CDR2 YNFKEQ. V shed 0 bases and J shed 5 bases, with 7 bases lying between them. This CDR3 reads CASSQESTETQYF. The DNA for the CDR3 is TGTGCCAGCAGCCAAGAGTCCACGGAGACCCAGTACTTC.

This chain joins TRBV28 and TRBJ1-2; D not resolved. Deletions cut 1 base from V and 0 bases from J, with 15 bases between. This CDR3 has 17 amino acids. Looked up from germline, CDR1 is MDHEN and CDR2 is SYDVKM. CDR3 loop: CASSLSAGVQSNYGYTF. The CDR3 DNA follows: TGTGCCAGCAGTTTATCGGCAGGAGTTCAATCTAACTATGGCTACACCTTC.

This sequence joins TRBV4-1 and TRBJ1-1; 7 bases are a match to TRBD1. The germline V gene encodes CDR1 MGHRA and CDR2 YSYEKL. The CDR3 totals 15 residues. Germline trimming cut 4 bases from V and 6 bases from J; bases unmatched to any gene: 11. CDR3 sequence (DNA): TGCGCCAGCAGCCCCTTCGGACAGGACTCTCCTGAAGCTTTCTTT. Encoded protein: CASSPFGQDSPEAFF.

This clonotype came up a few times. The chain is built from TRBV5-1 and TRBJ1-1; D not certain. The CDR3 length is 16 residues. Per germline, CDR1 SGHRS and CDR2 YFSETQ. Trimming took off 4 bases at V and 1 base at J, with 17 bases between the two ends. The CDR3 DNA follows: TGCGCCAGCAGCCCTAGGGATTCGACGGGGAACACTGAAGCTTTCTTT. This encodes CASSPRDSTGNTEAFF.

This chain uses TRBV11-2 with TRBJ2-7; the D gene is possibly TRBD1 (5 bases). V gave up 1 base and J gave up 6 bases, with 13 bases separating them. Per germline, CDR1 SGHAT and CDR2 FQNNGV. This CDR3 comprises 14 residues. The CDR3 nucleotides are TGTGCCAGCAGCTTAGTTCAGGGCTTCTCCGAGCAGTACTTC. Protein: CASSLVQGFSEQYF.

The chain is built from TRBV10-3 and TRBJ2-3, with D unclear. This CDR3 has 14 residues. Trimming removed 0 bases from V and 4 bases from J, with 8 bases in between. Per the germline V gene, CDR1 is ENHRY and CDR2 is SYGVKD. In nucleotides, the CDR3 is TGTGCCATCAGTGAGTCGCTAGATGCAGATACGCAGTATTTT. Its protein product is CAISESLDADTQYF.

This clonotype occurred a few times. At one of its ends the junction is not consistent with the germline gene, which may arise from a read error. The chain uses TRBV3-1 and TRBJ2-3, with 8 bases lining up with TRBD2. CDR3 length: 14 amino acids. Germline V gene lookup returns CDR1 LGHDT and CDR2 YNNKEL (reference sequence). CDR3 nucleotides: TGTGCCAGCAGCCAAGCGACTAGCGTCTCGAGGCGGTGGTTT. Its translation is CASSQATSVSRRWF.

V usage is TRBV2 and J usage is TRBJ2-1; perhaps TRBD2 as D (5 bases). This CDR3 has 17 residues. V was trimmed by 5 bases and J by 0 bases, leaving 17 bases between them. Germline loops: CDR1 SNHLY, CDR2 FYNNEI. CDR3 sequence: CASSYYPNSDSYNEQFF. The CDR3 coding sequence is TGTGCCAGCAGTTACTATCCCAATAGCGACTCCTACAATGAGCAGTTCTTC.